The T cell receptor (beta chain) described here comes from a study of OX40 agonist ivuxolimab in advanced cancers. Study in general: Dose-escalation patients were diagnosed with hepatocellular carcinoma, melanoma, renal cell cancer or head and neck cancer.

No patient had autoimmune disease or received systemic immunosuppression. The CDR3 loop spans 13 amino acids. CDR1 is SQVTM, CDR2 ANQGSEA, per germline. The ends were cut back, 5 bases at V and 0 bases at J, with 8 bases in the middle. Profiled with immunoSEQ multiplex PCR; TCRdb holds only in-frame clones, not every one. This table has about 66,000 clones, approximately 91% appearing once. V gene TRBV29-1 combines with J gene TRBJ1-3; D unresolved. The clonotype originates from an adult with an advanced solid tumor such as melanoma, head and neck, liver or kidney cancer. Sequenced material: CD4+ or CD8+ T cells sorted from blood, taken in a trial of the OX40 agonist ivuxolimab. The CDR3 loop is CSVQVSSGNTIYF. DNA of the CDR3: TGCAGCGTTCAGGTCTCCTCTGGAAACACCATATATTTT. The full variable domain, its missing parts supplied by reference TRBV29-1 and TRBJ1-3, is SAVISQKPSRDICQRGTSLTIQCQVDSQVTMMFWYRQQPGQSLTLIATANQGSEATYESGFVIDKFPISRPNLTFSTLTVSNMSPEDSSIYLCSVQVSSGNTIYFGEGSWLTVV.